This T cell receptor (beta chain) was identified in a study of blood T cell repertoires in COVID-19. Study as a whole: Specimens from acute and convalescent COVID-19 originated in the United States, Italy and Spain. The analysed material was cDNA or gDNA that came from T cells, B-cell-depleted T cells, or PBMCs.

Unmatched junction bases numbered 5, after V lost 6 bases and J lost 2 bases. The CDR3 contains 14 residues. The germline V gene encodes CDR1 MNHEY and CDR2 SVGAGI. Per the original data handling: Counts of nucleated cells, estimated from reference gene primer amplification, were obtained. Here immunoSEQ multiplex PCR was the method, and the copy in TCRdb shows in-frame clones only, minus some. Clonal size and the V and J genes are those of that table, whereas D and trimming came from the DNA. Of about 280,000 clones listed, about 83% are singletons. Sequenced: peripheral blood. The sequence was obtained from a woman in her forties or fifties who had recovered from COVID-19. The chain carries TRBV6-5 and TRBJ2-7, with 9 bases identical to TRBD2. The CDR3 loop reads CASSFSGGPYEQYF. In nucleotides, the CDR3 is TGTGCCAGCAGCTTTAGCGGGGGACCCTACGAGCAGTACTTC.